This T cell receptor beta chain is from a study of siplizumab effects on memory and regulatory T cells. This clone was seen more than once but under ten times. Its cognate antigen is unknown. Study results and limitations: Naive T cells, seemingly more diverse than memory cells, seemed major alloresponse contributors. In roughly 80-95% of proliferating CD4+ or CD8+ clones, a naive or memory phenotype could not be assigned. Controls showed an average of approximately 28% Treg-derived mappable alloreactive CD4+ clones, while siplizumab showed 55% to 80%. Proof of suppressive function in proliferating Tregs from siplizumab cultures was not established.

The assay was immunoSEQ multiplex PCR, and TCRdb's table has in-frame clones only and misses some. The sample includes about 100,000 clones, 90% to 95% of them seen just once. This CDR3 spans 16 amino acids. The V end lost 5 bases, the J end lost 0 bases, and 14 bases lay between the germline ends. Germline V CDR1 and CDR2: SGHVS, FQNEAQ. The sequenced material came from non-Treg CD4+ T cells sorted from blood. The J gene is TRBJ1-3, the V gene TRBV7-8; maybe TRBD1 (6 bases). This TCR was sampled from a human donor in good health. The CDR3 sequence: CASSLKDRNSGNTIYF. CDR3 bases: TGTGCCAGCAGCCTAAAAGACAGGAACTCTGGAAACACCATATATTTT.